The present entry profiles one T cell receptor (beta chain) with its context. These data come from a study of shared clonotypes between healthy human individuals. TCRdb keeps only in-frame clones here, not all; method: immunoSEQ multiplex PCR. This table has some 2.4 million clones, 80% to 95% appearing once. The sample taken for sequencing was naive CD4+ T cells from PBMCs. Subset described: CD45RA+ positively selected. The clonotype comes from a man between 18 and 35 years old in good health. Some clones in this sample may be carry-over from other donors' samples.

This CDR3 reads CASSLMEVTEAFF. Written as DNA, the CDR3 is TGTGCCAGCAGCTTAATGGAAGTCACTGAAGCTTTCTTT. This chain uses TRBV7-2 with TRBJ1-1; unclear D gene. Trimming took 2 bases from V and 4 from J, leaving 8 bases between them. Germline CDR1 SGHTA, CDR2 FQGNSA. The CDR3 length is 13 residues.